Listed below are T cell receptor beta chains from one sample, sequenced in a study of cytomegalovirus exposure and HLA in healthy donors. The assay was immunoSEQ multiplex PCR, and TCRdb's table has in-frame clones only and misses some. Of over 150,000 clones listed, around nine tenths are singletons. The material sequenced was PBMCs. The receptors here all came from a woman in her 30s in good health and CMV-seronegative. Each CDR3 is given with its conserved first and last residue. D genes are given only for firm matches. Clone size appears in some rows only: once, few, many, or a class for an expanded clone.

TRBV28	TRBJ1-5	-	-	TGTGCCAGCAGTTTATCCACCGGGCCCCAGCATTTT	CASSLSTGPQHF
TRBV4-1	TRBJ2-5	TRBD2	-	TGCGCCAGCAGCCGTTCTAGCGGGGGGGCCAAAGCCCAAGAGACCCAGTACTTC	CASSRSSGGAKAQETQYF
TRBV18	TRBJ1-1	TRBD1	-	TGTGCCAGCTCACCATCCCCCCCAGGGGGCTTGGGGACTGAAGCTTTCTTT	CASSPSPPGGLGTEAFF
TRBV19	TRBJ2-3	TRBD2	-	TGTGCCAGTAAATTGAGCGGGGGACGAACAGATACGCAGTATTTT	CASKLSGGRTDTQYF
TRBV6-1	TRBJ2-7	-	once	TGTGCCAGCAACTCCGCCACCTACGAGCAGTACTTC	CASNSATYEQYF
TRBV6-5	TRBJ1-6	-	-	TGTGCCAGCAGTTACGCCCAACTTAATCCACCCCTCCACTTT	CASSYAQLNPPLHF
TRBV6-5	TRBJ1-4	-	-	TGTGCCAGCAGTTACGCGCAGGTGGCTGAAAAACTGTTTTTT	CASSYAQVAEKLFF
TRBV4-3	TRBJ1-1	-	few	TGCGCCAGCAGCCAAGGGTGGTCCAGGATGAACACTGAAGCTTTCTTT	CASSQGWSRMNTEAFF
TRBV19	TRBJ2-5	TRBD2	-	TGTGCCAGTAGTACACTGCTCTCGCTAGCGGGAGGAGCCCAGTACTTC	CASSTLLSLAGGAQYF
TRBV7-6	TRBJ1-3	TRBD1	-	TGTGCCAGCAGCTTAAGTGGACCGGGACAGGGAAGCACCATATATTTT	CASSLSGPGQGSTIYF
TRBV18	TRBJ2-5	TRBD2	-	TGTGCCAGCTCACGCGGCGGGGGGGCTGAGACCCAGTACTTC	CASSRGGGAETQYF
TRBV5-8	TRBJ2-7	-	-	TGTGCCAGCAGCTTGGACAGGGCCTACGAGCAGTACTTC	CASSLDRAYEQYF
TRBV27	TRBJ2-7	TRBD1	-	TGTGCCAGCAGTTTCGGACAGGGGTACGAGCAGTACTTC	CASSFGQGYEQYF
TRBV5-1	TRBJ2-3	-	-	TGCGCCAGCAGCTTGGTTCAGGCTATGGATACGCAGTATTTT	CASSLVQAMDTQYF
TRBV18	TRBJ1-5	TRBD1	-	TGTGCCAGCTCACGGACAGGGGAGGCAACAACCTCCGACCAGCCCCAGCATTTT	CASSRTGEATTSDQPQHF
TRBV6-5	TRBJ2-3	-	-	TGTGCCAGCAGTACCCCCCAACAGACGCAGTATTTT	CASSTPQQTQYF
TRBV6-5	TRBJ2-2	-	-	TGTGCCAGCAGCCCCTGGCGGGGCGCCGGGGAGCTGTTTTTT	CASSPWRGAGELFF
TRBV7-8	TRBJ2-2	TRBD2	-	TGTGCCAGCAGCCTCAGACTAGCGGGGGGGCCCGGGGAGCTGTTTTTT	CASSLRLAGGPGELFF
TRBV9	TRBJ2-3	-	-	TGTGCCAGCAGCCCCCGGGGTATCACGCAGTATTTT	CASSPRGITQYF
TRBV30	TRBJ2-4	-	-	TGTGCCTTATCCCGAGGTTTAGCCAAAAACATTCAGTACTTC	CALSRGLAKNIQYF
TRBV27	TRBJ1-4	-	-	TGTGCCAGCAGGCTAATGCAGACTGCAACTAATGAAAAACTGTTTTTT	CASRLMQTATNEKLFF
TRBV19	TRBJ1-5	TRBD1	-	TGTGCCAGTAGTCTCGACGGGACAGCCTATAGCAATCAGCCCCAGCATTTT	CASSLDGTAYSNQPQHF
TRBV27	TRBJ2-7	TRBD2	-	TGTGCCAGCAGTTTATCGGAGACTAGCGGGAGGGTCTACGAGCAGTACTTC	CASSLSETSGRVYEQYF
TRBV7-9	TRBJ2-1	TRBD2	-	TGTGCCAGCGGGCACGGGCTGAGCGGGGATTCCTACAATGAGCAGTTCTTC	CASGHGLSGDSYNEQFF
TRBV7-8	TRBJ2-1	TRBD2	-	TGTGCCAGCAGCTTAGCGCCGGAGACTAGCGGGGCCTCCTACAATGAGCAGTTCTTC	CASSLAPETSGASYNEQFF
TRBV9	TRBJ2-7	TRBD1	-	TGTGCCAGCAGCTTGGGGACAGCTAGCTCCTACGAGCAGTACTTC	CASSLGTASSYEQYF
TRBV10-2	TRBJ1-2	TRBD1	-	TGCGCCAGCAGTCCCGACAGGGTGGGTCACACCTTC	CASSPDRVGHTF